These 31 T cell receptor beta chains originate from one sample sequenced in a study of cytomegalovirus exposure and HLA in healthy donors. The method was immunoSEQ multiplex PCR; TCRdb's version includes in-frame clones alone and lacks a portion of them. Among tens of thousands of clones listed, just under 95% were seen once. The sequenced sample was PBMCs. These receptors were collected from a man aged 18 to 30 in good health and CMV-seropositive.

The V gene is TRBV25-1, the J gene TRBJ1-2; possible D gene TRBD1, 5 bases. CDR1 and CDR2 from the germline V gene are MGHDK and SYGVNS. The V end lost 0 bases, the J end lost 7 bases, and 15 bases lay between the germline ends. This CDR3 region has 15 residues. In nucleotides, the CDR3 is TGTGCCAGCAGTGAATACGCAGGGAATCGAGGTGGCTACACCTTC. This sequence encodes CASSEYAGNRGGYTF.

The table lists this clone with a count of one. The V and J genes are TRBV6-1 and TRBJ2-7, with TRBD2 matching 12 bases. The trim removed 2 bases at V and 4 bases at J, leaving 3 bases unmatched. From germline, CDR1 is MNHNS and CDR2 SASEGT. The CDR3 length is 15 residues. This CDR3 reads CASSEYTSGRYEQYF. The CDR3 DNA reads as TGTGCCAGCAGTGAATACACTAGCGGGAGGTACGAGCAGTACTTC.

The CDR3 DNA follows: TGTGCCAGCACCCACGGGACAGGGGGCATATACGAGCAGTACTTC. Its protein product is CASTHGTGGIYEQYF. This sequence joins TRBV28 and TRBJ2-7, with 12 bases lining up with TRBD1. V gave up 7 bases and J gave up 4 bases; unmatched junction bases: 8. The CDR3 totals 15 residues. Germline V lookup: CDR1 MDHEN, CDR2 SYDVKM.

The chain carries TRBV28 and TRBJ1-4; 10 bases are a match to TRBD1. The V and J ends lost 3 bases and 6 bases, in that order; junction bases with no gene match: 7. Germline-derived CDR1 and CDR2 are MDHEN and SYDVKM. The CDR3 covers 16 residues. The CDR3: CASSFPPGQGHEKLFF. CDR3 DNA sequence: TGTGCCAGCAGTTTTCCCCCGGGACAGGGGCATGAAAAACTGTTTTTT. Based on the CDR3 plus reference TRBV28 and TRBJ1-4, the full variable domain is DVKVTQSSRYLVKRTGEKVFLECVQDMDHENMFWYRQDPGLGLRLIYFSYDVKMKEKGDIPEGYSVSREKKERFSLILESASTNQTSMYLCASSFPPGQGHEKLFFGSGTQLSVL.

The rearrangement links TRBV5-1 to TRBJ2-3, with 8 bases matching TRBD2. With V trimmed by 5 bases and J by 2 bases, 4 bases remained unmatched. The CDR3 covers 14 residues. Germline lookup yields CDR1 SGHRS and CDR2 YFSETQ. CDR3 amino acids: CASRIAGSTDTQYF. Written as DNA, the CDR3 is TGCGCCAGCAGAATAGCGGGATCCACAGATACGCAGTATTTT.

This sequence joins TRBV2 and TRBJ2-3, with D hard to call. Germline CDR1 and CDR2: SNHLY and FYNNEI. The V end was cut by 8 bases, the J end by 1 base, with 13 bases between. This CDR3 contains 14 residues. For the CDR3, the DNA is TGTGCCAGCGGTGCGGTATACGGCACAGATACGCAGTATTTT. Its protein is CASGAVYGTDTQYF.

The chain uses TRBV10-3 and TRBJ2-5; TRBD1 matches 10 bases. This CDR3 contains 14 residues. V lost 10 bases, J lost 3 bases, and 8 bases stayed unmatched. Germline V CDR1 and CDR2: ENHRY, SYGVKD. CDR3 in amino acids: CATEGGTGEETQYF. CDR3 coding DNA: TGTGCCACCGAAGGCGGGACAGGGGAAGAGACCCAGTACTTC.

The CDR3 region has the DNA TGTGCCAGCAGCGCGCCTCCCCAGGGCACGAACACTGAAGCTTTCTTT. Translated: CASSAPPQGTNTEAFF. This chain links TRBV9 with TRBJ1-1, with D maybe TRBD1 (5 bases). From germline, CDR1 is SGDLS and CDR2 YYNGEE. The CDR3 has 16 residues. With 3 bases removed from V and 1 base from J, the gap between germline ends came to 16 bases.

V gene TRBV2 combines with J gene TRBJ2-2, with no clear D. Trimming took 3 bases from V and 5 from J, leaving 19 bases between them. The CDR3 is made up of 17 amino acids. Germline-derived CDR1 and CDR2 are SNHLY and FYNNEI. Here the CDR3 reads CASSDRSSTLQTGELFF. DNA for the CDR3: TGTGCCAGCAGTGATCGGTCCTCTACGCTCCAAACCGGGGAGCTGTTTTTT.

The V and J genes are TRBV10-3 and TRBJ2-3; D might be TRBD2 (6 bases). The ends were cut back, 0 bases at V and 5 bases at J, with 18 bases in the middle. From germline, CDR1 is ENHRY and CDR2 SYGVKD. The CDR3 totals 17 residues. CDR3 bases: TGTGCCATCAGTGAGTCGGCGGCGGGACCCGCGGGAGATACGCAGTATTTT. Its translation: CAISESAAGPAGDTQYF.

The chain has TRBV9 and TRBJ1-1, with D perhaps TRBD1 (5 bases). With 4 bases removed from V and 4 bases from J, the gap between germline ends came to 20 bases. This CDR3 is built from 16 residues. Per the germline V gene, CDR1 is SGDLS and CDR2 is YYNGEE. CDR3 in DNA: TGTGCCAGCAGCCCCGACTCCGGGGGGGTGGGCACTGAAGCTTTCTTT. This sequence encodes CASSPDSGGVGTEAFF.

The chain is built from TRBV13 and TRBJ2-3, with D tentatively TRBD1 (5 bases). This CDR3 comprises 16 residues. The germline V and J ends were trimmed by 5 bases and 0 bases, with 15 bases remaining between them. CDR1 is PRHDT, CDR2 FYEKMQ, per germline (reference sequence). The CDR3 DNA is TGTGCCAGCAGCACCCCTGGGGCAGGAAGCACAGATACGCAGTATTTT. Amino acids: CASSTPGAGSTDTQYF.

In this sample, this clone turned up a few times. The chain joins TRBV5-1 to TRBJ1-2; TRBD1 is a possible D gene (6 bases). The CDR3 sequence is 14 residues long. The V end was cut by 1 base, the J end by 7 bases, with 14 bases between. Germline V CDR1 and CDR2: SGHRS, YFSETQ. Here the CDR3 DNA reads TGCGCCAGCAGCTTGAACAGGGAGATCTCTGGCTACACCTTC. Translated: CASSLNREISGYTF. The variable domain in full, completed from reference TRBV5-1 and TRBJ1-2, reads KAGVTQTPRYLIKTRGQQVTLSCSPISGHRSVSWYQQTPGQGLQFLFEYFSETQRNKGNFPGRFSGRQFSNSRSEMNVSTLELGDSALYLCASSLNREISGYTFGSGTRLTVV.

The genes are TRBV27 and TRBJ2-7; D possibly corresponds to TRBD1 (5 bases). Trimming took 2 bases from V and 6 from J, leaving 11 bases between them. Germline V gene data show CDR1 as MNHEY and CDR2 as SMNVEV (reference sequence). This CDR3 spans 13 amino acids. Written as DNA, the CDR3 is TGTGCCAGCAGTTTAGGCTGGGGCGGCGAGCAGTACTTC. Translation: CASSLGWGGEQYF.

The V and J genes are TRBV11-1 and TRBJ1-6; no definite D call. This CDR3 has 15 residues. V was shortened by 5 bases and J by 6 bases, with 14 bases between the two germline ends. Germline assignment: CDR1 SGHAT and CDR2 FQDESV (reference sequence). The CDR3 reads CASSPGGGGNSPLHF. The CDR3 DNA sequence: TGTGCCAGCAGCCCCGGCGGTGGTGGTAATTCACCCCTCCACTTT.

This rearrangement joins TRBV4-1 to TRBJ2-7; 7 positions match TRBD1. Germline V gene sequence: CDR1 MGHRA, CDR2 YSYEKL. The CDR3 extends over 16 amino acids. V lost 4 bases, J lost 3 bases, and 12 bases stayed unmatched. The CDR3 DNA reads TGCGCCAGCAGCCTTGAACCGGGACAGTTAAACTACGAGCAGTACTTC. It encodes CASSLEPGQLNYEQYF.

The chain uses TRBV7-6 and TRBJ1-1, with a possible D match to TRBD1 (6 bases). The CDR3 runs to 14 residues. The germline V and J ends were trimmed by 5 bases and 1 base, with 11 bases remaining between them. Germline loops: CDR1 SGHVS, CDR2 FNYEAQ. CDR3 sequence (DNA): TGTGCCAGCAGCGAGTGGACAGAGAACACTGAAGCTTTCTTT. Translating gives CASSEWTENTEAFF. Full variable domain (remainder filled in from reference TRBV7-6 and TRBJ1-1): GAGVSQSPRYKVTKRGQDVALRCDPISGHVSLYWYRQALGQGPEFLTYFNYEAQQDKSGLPNDRFSAERPEGSISTLTIQRTEQRDSAMYRCASSEWTENTEAFFGQGTRLTVV.

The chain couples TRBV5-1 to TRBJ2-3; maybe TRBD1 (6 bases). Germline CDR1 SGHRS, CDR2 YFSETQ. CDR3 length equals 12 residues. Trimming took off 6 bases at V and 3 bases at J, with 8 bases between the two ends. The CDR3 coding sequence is TGCGCCAGCATGGACAGAACAGATACGCAGTATTTT. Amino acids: CASMDRTDTQYF.

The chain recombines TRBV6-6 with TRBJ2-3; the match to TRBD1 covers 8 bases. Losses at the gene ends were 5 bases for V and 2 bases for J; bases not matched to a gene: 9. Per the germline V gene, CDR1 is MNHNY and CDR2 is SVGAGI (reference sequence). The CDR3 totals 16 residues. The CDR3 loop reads CASSQRRDRHTDTQYF. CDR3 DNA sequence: TGTGCCAGCAGTCAACGAAGGGACAGGCACACAGATACGCAGTATTTT.

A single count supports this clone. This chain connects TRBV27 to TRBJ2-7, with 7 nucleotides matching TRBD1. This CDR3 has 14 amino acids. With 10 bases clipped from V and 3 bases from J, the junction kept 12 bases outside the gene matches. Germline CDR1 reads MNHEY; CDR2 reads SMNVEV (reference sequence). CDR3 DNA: TGTGCCACTGCTCAAGTGGACAGGTTCTACGAGCAGTACTTC. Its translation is CATAQVDRFYEQYF.

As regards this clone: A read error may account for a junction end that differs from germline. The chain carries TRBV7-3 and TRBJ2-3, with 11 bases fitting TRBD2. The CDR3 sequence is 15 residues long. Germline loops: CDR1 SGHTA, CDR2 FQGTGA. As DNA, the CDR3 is TGTGCCAGCAGCCTAACTAGCGGGAGTTCAGATACGCAGTATTTT. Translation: CASSLTSGSSDTQYF.

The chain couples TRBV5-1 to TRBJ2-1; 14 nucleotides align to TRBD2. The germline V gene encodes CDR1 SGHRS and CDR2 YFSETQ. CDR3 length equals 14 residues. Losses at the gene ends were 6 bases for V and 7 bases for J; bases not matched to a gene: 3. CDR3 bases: TGCGCCAGCACGGGGACTAGCGGGAGAAATGAGCAGTTCTTC. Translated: CASTGTSGRNEQFF.

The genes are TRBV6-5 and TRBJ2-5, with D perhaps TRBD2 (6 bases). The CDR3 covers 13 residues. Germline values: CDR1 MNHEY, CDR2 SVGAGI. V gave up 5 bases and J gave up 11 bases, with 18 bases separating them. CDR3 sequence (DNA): TGTGCCAGCAGTACGGGACTCCCTCTTGAGCAGTACTTC. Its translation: CASSTGLPLEQYF.

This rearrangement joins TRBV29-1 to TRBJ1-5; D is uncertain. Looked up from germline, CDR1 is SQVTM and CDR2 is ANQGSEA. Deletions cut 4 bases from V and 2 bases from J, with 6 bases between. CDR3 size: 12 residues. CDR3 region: CSVGWRNQPQHF. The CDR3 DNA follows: TGCAGCGTTGGCTGGCGCAATCAGCCCCAGCATTTT.

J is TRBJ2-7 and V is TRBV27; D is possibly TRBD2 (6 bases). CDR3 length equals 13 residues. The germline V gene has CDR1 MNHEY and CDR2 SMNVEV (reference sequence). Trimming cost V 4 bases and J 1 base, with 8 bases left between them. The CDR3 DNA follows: TGTGCCAGCAGTTGGGGGAGGTCCTACGAGCAGTACTTC. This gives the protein CASSWGRSYEQYF.

The CDR3 region has the DNA TGTGCCACCAGCCCTAACAGGGTTGAAGCTTTCTTT. Its protein product is CATSPNRVEAFF. The genes are TRBV15 and TRBJ1-1, with a tentative D call TRBD1 (6 bases). Trimming removed 5 bases from V and 7 bases from J, with 11 bases in between. Germline-derived CDR1 and CDR2 are LNHNV and YYDKDF (reference sequence). The CDR3 extends over 12 amino acids.

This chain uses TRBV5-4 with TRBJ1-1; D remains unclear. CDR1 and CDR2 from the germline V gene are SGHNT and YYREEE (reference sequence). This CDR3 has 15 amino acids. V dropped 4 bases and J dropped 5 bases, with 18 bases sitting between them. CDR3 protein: CASSPRIAEGTEAFF. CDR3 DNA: TGTGCCAGCAGCCCGCGGATAGCTGAGGGTACTGAAGCTTTCTTT.

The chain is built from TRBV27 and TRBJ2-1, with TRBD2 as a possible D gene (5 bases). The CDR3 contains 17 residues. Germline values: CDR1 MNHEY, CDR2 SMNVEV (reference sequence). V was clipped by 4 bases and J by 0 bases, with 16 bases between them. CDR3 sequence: CASSSRAAVSSYNEQFF. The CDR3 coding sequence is TGTGCCAGCAGTTCCCGTGCAGCGGTGAGCTCCTACAATGAGCAGTTCTTC.

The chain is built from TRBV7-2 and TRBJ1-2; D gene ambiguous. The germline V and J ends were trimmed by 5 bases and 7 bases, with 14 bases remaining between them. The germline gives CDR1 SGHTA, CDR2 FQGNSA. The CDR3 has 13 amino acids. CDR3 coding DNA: TGTGCCAGCAGCCTACTCCCCCGGGTTGGCTACACCTTC. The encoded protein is CASSLLPRVGYTF.

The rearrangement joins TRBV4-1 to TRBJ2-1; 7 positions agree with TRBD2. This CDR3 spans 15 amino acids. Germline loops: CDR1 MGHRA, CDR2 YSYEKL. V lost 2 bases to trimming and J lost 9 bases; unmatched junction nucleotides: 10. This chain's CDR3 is CASSQRGSWGGEQFF. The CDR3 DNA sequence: TGCGCCAGCAGCCAACGCGGGAGCTGGGGTGGTGAGCAGTTCTTC.

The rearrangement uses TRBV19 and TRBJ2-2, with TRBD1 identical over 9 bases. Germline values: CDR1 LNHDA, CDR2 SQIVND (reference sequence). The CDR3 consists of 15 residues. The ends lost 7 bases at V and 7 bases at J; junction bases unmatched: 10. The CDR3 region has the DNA TGTGCCAGTACTATTAGGACAGGGGCGGGCGGGGAGCTGTTTTTT. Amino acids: CASTIRTGAGGELFF.